One sample yielded the 12 T cell receptor beta chains listed below, sequenced in a study of blood T cell repertoires in COVID-19. TCRdb's copy holds only in-frame clones and misses some; the assay was immunoSEQ multiplex PCR. The data show about 80,000 clones, with approximately 80% seen just once and 15% to 17% held by the top ten. Sequenced sample: peripheral blood. The receptors shown here come from a woman older than 75 with acute or convalescent COVID-19.

V usage is TRBV16 and J usage is TRBJ1-1; the match to TRBD1 covers 7 bases. Germline loops: CDR1 KGHSY, CDR2 FQNENV. The J segment lost 0 bases and the V segment lost 5 bases, leaving 9 bases of the junction unmatched. CDR3 length: 16 amino acids. CDR3 protein: CASSGRGQDLNTEAFF. Here the CDR3 DNA reads TGTGCCAGCAGCGGGAGAGGACAGGACCTGAACACTGAAGCTTTCTTT. Full variable domain (remainder filled in from reference TRBV16 and TRBJ1-1): GEEVAQTPKHLVRGEGQKAKLYCAPIKGHSYVFWYQQVLKNEFKFLISFQNENVFDETGMPKERFSAKCLPNSPCSLEIQATKLEDSAVYFCASSGRGQDLNTEAFFGQGTRLTVV.

This clone was seen a handful of times. The rearrangement uses TRBV3-1 (or the pseudogene TRBV3-2) and TRBJ1-1; D might be TRBD1 (6 bases). Trimming took off 0 bases at V and 4 bases at J, with 21 bases between the two ends. The length of the CDR3 is 18 residues. Germline V gene sequence: CDR1 LGHDT, CDR2 YNNKEL (reference sequence). DNA for the CDR3: TGTGCCAGCAGCCAAGATTTAGGTTGGGGGGGCGCGAGCACTGAAGCTTTCTTT. This sequence encodes CASSQDLGWGGASTEAFF.

The V and J genes are TRBV5-4 and TRBJ2-3, with 8 bases that match TRBD2. CDR3 size: 15 residues. The germline gives CDR1 SGHNT, CDR2 YYREEE (reference sequence). V was pared by 4 bases and J by 1 base, with 5 bases of the junction left unmatched. The CDR3 loop is CASSPGGRGTDTQYF. The CDR3 nucleotides are TGTGCCAGCAGCCCGGGGGGGCGGGGCACAGATACGCAGTATTTT.

The chain joins TRBV29-1 to TRBJ1-2; D is unresolved. V lost 6 bases and J 12 bases, leaving 17 bases between the germline ends. The CDR3 runs to 11 residues. The germline CDR1 and CDR2 sequences are SQVTM and ANQGSEA. The CDR3 region is CSVAEGRSDTF. For the CDR3, the DNA is TGCAGCGTCGCGGAGGGCAGGTCGGACACCTTC.

This clone was seen a few times. The chain has TRBV19 and TRBJ1-2; D may be TRBD1 (6 bases). Germline CDR1 reads LNHDA; CDR2 reads SQIVND (reference sequence). The V and J ends lost 5 bases and 7 bases respectively, with 17 bases between them. The CDR3 has 14 residues. The CDR3 DNA reads as TGTGCCAGTAGTCCAACAGGGAGTCGTACTGGCTACACCTTC. Translating it yields CASSPTGSRTGYTF.

This clone was recorded only once. This chain connects TRBV28 to TRBJ2-2; 10 bases fit TRBD1. Trimming took 6 bases from V and 6 from J; bases not matched to a gene: 4. CDR1 and CDR2 (germline): MDHEN, SYDVKM. The CDR3 runs 14 residues. The CDR3 DNA follows: TGTGCCAGCAGACCCGGGACAGGGGCCGGGGAGCTGTTTTTT. It yields the protein CASRPGTGAGELFF.

This chain links TRBV7-2 with TRBJ2-2; D is perhaps TRBD1 (6 bases). V lost 1 base and J lost 7, with 10 bases in between. Germline-derived CDR1 and CDR2 are SGHTA and FQGNSA. This CDR3 region has 14 residues. The CDR3 sequence is CASSLGKQGGELFF. The CDR3 DNA is TGTGCCAGCAGCTTAGGGAAACAGGGCGGGGAGCTGTTTTTT.

This clone has just a few counts. V usage is TRBV27 and J usage is TRBJ1-1, with D uncertain. Germline V gives CDR1 MNHEY, CDR2 SMNVEV (reference sequence). The length of the CDR3 is 14 residues. V was trimmed by 6 bases and J by 3 bases, leaving 14 bases between them. CDR3 DNA: TGTGCCAGCAGCCCAGGTCCCTGGGACACTGAAGCTTTCTTT. Encoded protein: CASSPGPWDTEAFF.

The chain carries TRBV2 and TRBJ2-7; perhaps TRBD2 as D (6 bases). The CDR3 has 12 residues. V was shortened by 3 bases and J by 12 bases, with 15 bases between the two germline ends. Germline CDR1 is SNHLY and CDR2 is FYNNEI. The CDR3 is CASSEEGRIPYF. The CDR3 DNA is TGTGCCAGCAGTGAGGAGGGCAGGATTCCGTACTTC.

This chain joins TRBV7-2 and TRBJ1-2; D may be TRBD1 (6 bases). This CDR3 contains 15 residues. Germline V gene sequence: CDR1 SGHTA, CDR2 FQGNSA. V lost 1 base, J lost 4 bases, and 13 bases lay in between. CDR3 residues: CASSLEVGQFYGYTF. For the CDR3, the DNA is TGTGCCAGCAGCTTAGAGGTCGGACAGTTCTATGGCTACACCTTC.

The J gene is TRBJ1-2, the V gene TRBV4-3, with D hard to call. V was cut by 2 bases and J by 4 bases, with 11 bases left in between. This CDR3 region has 14 residues. Germline CDR1 and CDR2: LGHNA and YSLEER. The CDR3 sequence: CASSQKNNRYGYTF. The CDR3 nucleotides read TGCGCCAGCAGCCAAAAAAATAATCGCTATGGCTACACCTTC.

V is TRBV18 and J is TRBJ2-2, with 8 bases fitting TRBD2. The CDR3 extends over 16 amino acids. J gave up 4 bases and V 2 bases, and 6 bases lay outside the gene matches. Germline CDR1 reads KGHSH; CDR2 reads LQKENI. The CDR3 region is CASSPLEGTSTGELFF. The CDR3 region has the DNA TGTGCCAGCTCACCATTGGAGGGGACTAGCACCGGGGAGCTGTTTTTT.